This T cell receptor beta chain emerged from a study of blood T cell repertoires in COVID-19 (dated by TCRdb to about 2020). About the study as a whole: Collaborator samples came from the United States, Italy and Spain and covered acute and convalescent phases of COVID-19. The repertoires were made available in a free public database intended to serve as a resource for research on the immune response to SARS-CoV-2. Where available, HLA class I and class II types were taken from metadata supplied by the sample provider and were not determined by assay-based typing. Nearly every sample came with metadata listing a de-identified subject ID, COVID-19 status, age in years and sex. The dataset comprised deeply sampled blood TCRbeta repertoires from subjects exposed to, actively infected with, or recovered from COVID-19. The prospective study material was composed of cDNA or gDNA derived from T cells, B-cell-depleted T cells, or PBMCs. Samples came from the ongoing ImmuneRACE study (first 160 participants) plus 1,254 subjects from 6 global collaborators.

In Seattle, one collaborating source enrolled patients while the infection was active and tracked those patients longitudinally over the course of disease. Whole blood was collected in K2EDTA tubes by collaborating institutions according to the institutions' own protocols. For TCRbeta analysis, collaborators shipped samples as frozen whole blood, isolated PBMCs, or DNA extracted from either of those sample types. TCRbeta CDR3 regions were amplified from genomic DNA using the immunoSEQ Assay, a bias-controlled multiplex PCR. The paper's data handling went like this. Nucleated cell counts per sample were estimated from amplification of reference gene primers within the assay. To quantify the absolute abundance of each unique TCRbeta CDR3 rearrangement, sequence reads were collapsed and filtered. For each sample, productive Simpson clonality was calculated by taking the square root of Simpson's diversity index across productive rearrangements. As stored in TCRdb, this immuneACCESS dataset retains in-frame rearrangements with V and J assigned. A fraction of the clones does not appear; measured against another copy, unresolved V genes explain less than half of the discrepancy, and the remainder lacks a known reason. The DNA was the basis for D and trimming; V, J and clone size are from that table. In all, the sample holds around 180,000 clones, and roughly 77% of those were seen once. The ten biggest clones cover roughly 12% of the sample.

What the research found in general, with its limitations: The amount of clinical and demographic metadata varied by source and participant and was provided uncurated.

Inclusive of the bounding cysteine and phenylalanine, the CDR3 is 16 residues long. Only the CDR3 DNA stays, 48 bases, in frame from base 1. Trimming takes 5 bases from V and 4 bases from J, and the germline ends sit 18 bases apart. CDR1 and CDR2, per the germline V gene (reference sequence), are SEHNR and FQNEAQ. On this clone: Its antigen remains undetermined. Nothing much larger sits one base from this clone, and base qualities are not available.

Sequenced input: peripheral blood. Rearrangement joined TRBV7-9 to TRBJ2-1; the D gene is perhaps TRBD2, from 6 matching bases. The TCR comes from a woman of 80 years or more with COVID-19, enrolled during active disease. The CDR3 protein: CASSGSGTPFYNEQFF. The DNA sequence reads TGTGCCAGCAGCGGATCCGGGACTCCATTTTACAATGAGCAGTTCTTC.